These 28 T cell receptor beta chains were all obtained from the same sample, sequenced in a study of blood T cells in healthy people across ages (dated by TCRdb to 2015 to 2017). Library method: 5' RACE. The sequencing machine was an Illumina HiSeq 2500. A second about 6 to 11 cycle PCR used a sample-barcoded 5' primer and a J-beta primer mix. The public reads were reprocessed in TCRdb via fastp at Q25 and MiXCR, keeping in-frame beta chains. Rows with one shared CDR3 protein collapse into an entry with the most common genes and DNA. The sample has hundreds of thousands of distinct CDR3 sequences on record, around 54% of them singletons. The top ten hold 30% to 45% of the sample. The material sequenced was blood. The receptors shown here come from a man between 60 and 75 years old in good health.

The chain couples TRBV5-1 to TRBJ2-5; D ambiguous. The CDR3 is made up of 15 amino acids. CDR1 is SGHRS and CDR2 is YFSETQ in the germline V gene. V lost 2 bases and J lost 3, with 14 bases in between. The CDR3 reads CASSFTPTTKETQYF. The CDR3 DNA reads TGCGCCAGCAGCTTTACCCCGACAACCAAAGAGACCCAGTACTTC.

As to this clonotype: Compared with germline, one end of the junction differs, possibly owing to a read error. The rearrangement joins TRBV15 to TRBJ2-1; 12 bases fit TRBD2. This CDR3 is built from 13 residues. Per the germline V gene, CDR1 is LNHNV and CDR2 is YYDKDF (reference sequence). The CDR3 protein is CATTLAGGNERFF. The CDR3 DNA reads TGTGCCACTACCCTAGCGGGGGGGAATGAGCGGTTCTTC.

This chain uses TRBV7-9 with TRBJ2-7; D may be TRBD2 (5 bases). The J call may be in error: the DNA end matches TRBJ2-5 better. Germline CDR1 and CDR2: SEHNR and FQNEAQ (reference sequence). The CDR3 spans 12 residues. The CDR3 DNA follows: TGTGCCAGCACCTCAACGGGGGAGACCCAGTACTTC. Amino acid sequence: CASTSTGETQYF.

This chain links TRBV7-9 with TRBJ1-2; TRBD1 aligns across 7 bases. CDR1 SEHNR and CDR2 FQNEAQ come from the germline V gene (reference sequence). With V trimmed by 4 bases and J by 8 bases, 13 bases remained unmatched. CDR3 length: 15 residues. In DNA, the CDR3 is TGTGCCAGCAGCTCCGGGACAGAAGTTTGGGAGGGCTACACCTTC. This sequence encodes CASSSGTEVWEGYTF.

J is TRBJ1-6 and V is TRBV20-1; D unclear. This CDR3 spans 16 amino acids. Germline-derived CDR1 and CDR2 are DFQATT and SNEGSKA (reference sequence). V was shortened by 5 bases and J by 0 bases, with 14 bases between the two germline ends. CDR3 amino acids: CSAEPASGSYNSPLHF. The CDR3 DNA follows: TGCAGTGCTGAACCTGCATCGGGCTCCTATAATTCACCCCTCCACTTT.

V gene TRBV3-1 combines with J gene TRBJ1-5, with D unresolved. The CDR3 totals 15 residues. V shed 3 bases and J shed 6 bases, with 15 bases lying between them. Per the germline V gene, CDR1 is LGHDT and CDR2 is YNNKEL (reference sequence). CDR3 bases: TGTGCCAGCAGCCAGGGAACAGAGCCCCGTCAGCCCCAGCATTTT. Residues: CASSQGTEPRQPQHF.

V and J are TRBV7-2 and TRBJ2-1; D is unresolved. CDR1 SGHTA and CDR2 FQGNSA come from the germline V gene. The CDR3 loop spans 15 amino acids. V was pared by 5 bases and J by 0 bases, with 11 bases between. The CDR3 region is CASSPTPDSYNEQFF. CDR3 nucleotides: TGTGCCAGCAGCCCGACCCCTGACTCCTACAATGAGCAGTTCTTC.

The chain combines TRBV7-8 with TRBJ2-5, with D uncertain. The CDR3 covers 12 residues. V was shortened by 5 bases and J by 0 bases, with 4 bases between the two germline ends. Germline V gives CDR1 SGHVS, CDR2 FQNEAQ. The CDR3 DNA is TGTGCCAGCAGCGTCGACCAAGAGACCCAGTACTTC. Translating gives CASSVDQETQYF. The whole variable domain, filled in from reference TRBV7-8 and TRBJ2-5, reads GAGVSQSPRYKVAKRGQDVALRCDPISGHVSLFWYQQALGQGPEFLTYFQNEAQLDKSGLPSDRFFAERPEGSVSTLKIQRTQQEDSAVYLCASSVDQETQYFGPGTRLLVL.

A few counts support this clonotype. The chain combines TRBV12-3 or TRBV12-4 with TRBJ2-5; 7 bases are a match to TRBD1. The J segment lost 2 bases and the V segment lost 4 bases, leaving 7 bases of the junction unmatched. CDR3 size: 15 residues. The CDR3 coding sequence is TGTGCCAGCAGTTCCCCCTCGACAGGGCAAGAGACCCAGTACTTC. Its protein is CASSSPSTGQETQYF.

The J gene is TRBJ1-2, the V gene TRBV7-2; D call uncertain. With 5 bases removed from V and 0 bases from J, the gap between germline ends came to 10 bases. The germline V gene has CDR1 SGHTA and CDR2 FQGNSA. The CDR3 totals 14 residues. The DNA for the CDR3 is TGTGCCAGCAGCGCGGGCCTCCCTAACTATGGCTACACCTTC. It specifies CASSAGLPNYGYTF.

The chain combines TRBV9 with TRBJ1-2, with D possibly TRBD1 on 5 matching bases. V lost 0 bases and J lost 8, with 17 bases in between. This CDR3 is 15 amino acids long. Germline V CDR1 and CDR2: SGDLS, YYNGEE. The CDR3 DNA sequence: TGTGCCAGCAGCGTAGACGAGGGGCGAGCTATCGGCTACACCTTC. Residues: CASSVDEGRAIGYTF.

This clonotype has a handful of counts. The CDR3 here is CSARTGLGTDTQYF. CDR3 DNA sequence: TGCAGTGCGAGGACAGGGTTAGGTACAGATACGCAGTATTTT. This rearrangement joins TRBV20-1 to TRBJ2-3; TRBD1 matches 8 bases. The ends lost 6 bases at V and 3 bases at J; junction bases unmatched: 8. Germline assignment: CDR1 DFQATT and CDR2 SNEGSKA (reference sequence). The CDR3 is made up of 14 amino acids.

This clonotype was found a few times. The CDR3 spells CASNLDGLQETQYF. CDR3 in DNA: TGTGCCAGCAACCTAGACGGCTTACAAGAGACCCAGTACTTC. The chain joins TRBV12-3 or TRBV12-4 to TRBJ2-5; the D is unclear. This CDR3 has 14 amino acids. The V gene lost 7 bases and the J gene lost 2 bases, with 14 bases spanning the gap.

This clonotype was detected only a few times. J is TRBJ2-5 and V is TRBV28; D tentatively fits TRBD1 or TRBD2 (5 bases each). V shed 5 bases and J shed 5 bases, with 18 bases lying between them. In germline, CDR1 is MDHEN, CDR2 SYDVKM. CDR3 length: 15 residues. The CDR3 reads CASSSPSKWGETQYF. CDR3 sequence (DNA): TGTGCCAGCAGTAGCCCCTCTAAGTGGGGGGAGACCCAGTACTTC. The entire variable domain, with the rest obtained from reference TRBV28 and TRBJ2-5, is as follows: DVKVTQSSRYLVKRTGEKVFLECVQDMDHENMFWYRQDPGLGLRLIYFSYDVKMKEKGDIPEGYSVSREKKERFSLILESASTNQTSMYLCASSSPSKWGETQYFGPGTRLLVL.

This clonotype was seen a few times. The V call is TRBV5-1, the J call TRBJ2-6; D remains unclear. Germline lookup yields CDR1 SGHRS and CDR2 YFSETQ. The CDR3 has 14 amino acids. V was pared by 6 bases and J by 0 bases, with 7 bases between. CDR3 protein: CASNTISGANVLTF. In DNA, the CDR3 is TGCGCCAGCAACACGATCTCTGGGGCCAACGTCCTGACTTTC.

The chain couples TRBV29-1 to TRBJ2-1; D possibly corresponds to TRBD2 (7 bases). The CDR3 totals 12 residues. Trimming removed 4 bases at V and 8 bases at J, with 12 bases between. Germline loops: CDR1 SQVTM, CDR2 ANQGSEA. In DNA form, the CDR3 reads TGCAGCGTTGTAGGGGGGGGGGATGAGCAGTTCTTC. It is translated as CSVVGGGDEQFF.

This clonotype has a handful of counts. The genes are TRBV29-1 and TRBJ2-6; 8 nucleotides agree with TRBD1. CDR1 and CDR2 from the germline V gene are SQVTM and ANQGSEA. The V segment lost 7 bases and the J segment 9 bases; nucleotides outside the gene matches: 5. The CDR3 contains 12 residues. The CDR3 here is CSGGQDVNVLTF. The CDR3 coding sequence is TGCAGCGGGGGACAGGATGTCAACGTCCTGACTTTC. The variable domain in full, with the rest retrieved from reference TRBV29-1 and TRBJ2-6, is SAVISQKPSRDICQRGTSLTIQCQVDSQVTMMFWYRQQPGQSLTLIATANQGSEATYESGFVIDKFPISRPNLTFSTLTVSNMSPEDSSIYLCSGGQDVNVLTFGAGSRLTVL.

The sample holds many counts of this clonotype. The chain employs TRBV4-1 and TRBJ1-2; D remains ambiguous. V dropped 3 bases and J dropped 3 bases, with 17 bases sitting between them. Germline CDR1 reads MGHRA; CDR2 reads YSYEKL. This CDR3 is 16 amino acids long. The CDR3 here is CASSQTQPPRDYGYTF. The CDR3 DNA sequence: TGCGCCAGCAGCCAGACACAGCCTCCTAGGGACTATGGCTACACCTTC.

The chain recombines TRBV5-1 with TRBJ2-1; TRBD1 is a possible D gene (5 bases). Germline V gives CDR1 SGHRS, CDR2 YFSETQ. The CDR3 has 17 amino acids. V was pared by 4 bases and J by 3 bases, with 20 bases between. CDR3 amino acids: CASSLRLSRQRYNEQFF. In nucleotides, the CDR3 is TGCGCCAGCAGCCTACGGCTCAGTAGACAGCGCTACAATGAGCAGTTCTTC.

V usage is TRBV12-3 or TRBV12-4 and J usage is TRBJ2-2, with TRBD2 matching over 7 bases. V trimming: 3 bases; J trimming: 6 bases; junction bases outside the gene matches: 1. The CDR3 consists of 13 residues. For the CDR3, the DNA is TGTGCCAGCAGTTTTGGGGGGGCCGGGGAGCTGTTTTTT. It specifies CASSFGGAGELFF.

This clonotype was observed a few times. The chain carries TRBV29-1 and TRBJ1-2; 9 nucleotides match TRBD1. V dropped 0 bases and J dropped 8; count of bases not matched to a gene: 4. Germline CDR1 and CDR2: SQVTM and ANQGSEA. The length of the CDR3 is 13 residues. The CDR3 nucleotides are TGCAGCGTTGAAGAACAGGGGGCGCAGGGCTACACCTTC. This translates into CSVEEQGAQGYTF.

The V call is TRBV28, the J call TRBJ1-1, with D unresolved. The germline V and J ends were trimmed by 6 bases and 4 bases, with 9 bases remaining between them. CDR3 size: 12 residues. Looked up from germline, CDR1 is MDHEN and CDR2 is SYDVKM. The CDR3 DNA reads as TGTGCCAGCAGCACCGCTTTCACTGAAGCTTTCTTT. This codes for CASSTAFTEAFF. Together with reference TRBV28 and TRBJ1-1, the CDR3 gives the full variable domain: DVKVTQSSRYLVKRTGEKVFLECVQDMDHENMFWYRQDPGLGLRLIYFSYDVKMKEKGDIPEGYSVSREKKERFSLILESASTNQTSMYLCASSTAFTEAFFGQGTRLTVV.

The chain is built from TRBV6-1 and TRBJ1-6, with a tentative D call TRBD1 (6 bases). The CDR3 totals 16 residues. V was shortened by 0 bases and J by 10 bases, with 16 bases between the two germline ends. CDR1 MNHNS and CDR2 SASEGT come from the germline V gene. In DNA form, the CDR3 reads TGTGCCAGCAGTGAAGCCCCTGGGGGCTGGGGCTCACCCCTCCACTTT. This encodes CASSEAPGGWGSPLHF.

The V and J genes are TRBV29-1 and TRBJ2-1, with D maybe TRBD2 (7 bases). V was pared by 7 bases and J by 6 bases, with 16 bases between. Germline values: CDR1 SQVTM, CDR2 ANQGSEA. The CDR3 is 13 residues long. CDR3 sequence (DNA): TGCAGCGCCAGCCGCGGGGGCGGCAATGAGCAGTTCTTC. Its protein is CSASRGGGNEQFF.

V usage is TRBV6-6 and J usage is TRBJ2-1; 7 nucleotides line up with TRBD2. With V trimmed by 8 bases and J by 2 bases, 3 bases remained unmatched. There are 13 residues in the CDR3. Germline-derived CDR1 and CDR2 are MNHNY and SVGAGI (reference sequence). CDR3 sequence: CASHGTTYNEQFF. CDR3 DNA: TGTGCCAGCCACGGGACTACCTACAATGAGCAGTTCTTC.

The genes are TRBV3-1 and TRBJ2-2; possible D gene TRBD1, 8 bases. V lost 4 bases and J lost 6, with 15 bases in between. Germline CDR1 and CDR2: LGHDT and YNNKEL (reference sequence). This CDR3 is 15 amino acids long. Written as DNA, the CDR3 is TGTGCCAGCAGCCGCACAGGGGGGGTTGCCGGGGAGCTGTTTTTT. Its translation is CASSRTGGVAGELFF.

The gene calls are TRBV28 and TRBJ1-2, with 10 bases identical to TRBD1. Germline values: CDR1 MDHEN, CDR2 SYDVKM. V trimming: 5 bases; J trimming: 4 bases; junction bases outside the gene matches: 7. The CDR3 is 15 residues long. This CDR3 is CASSPDRGRLYGYTF. CDR3 sequence (DNA): TGTGCCAGCAGTCCCGACAGGGGGCGCCTCTATGGCTACACCTTC.

This clonotype was seen only once. J is TRBJ1-1 and V is TRBV3-1; D remains ambiguous. V lost 0 bases to trimming and J lost 11 bases, with 13 bases between them. The CDR3 has 13 residues. Germline CDR1 LGHDT, CDR2 YNNKEL (reference sequence). CDR3 sequence reads: CASSQDHLPRAFF. The CDR3 bases are TGTGCCAGCAGCCAAGATCACCTCCCTCGGGCTTTCTTT.